Each of the 18 T cell receptor beta chains below was sequenced from the same sample in a study of cytomegalovirus exposure and HLA in healthy donors. This PCR relied on a set of 60 Vbeta primers and 13 Jbeta primers. This table comes from immunoSEQ multiplex PCR, and its TCRdb copy is limited to in-frame clones, with some not included. The table shows about 130,000 clones, with roughly 74% occurring only once. Sequencing was performed on PBMCs. The receptors stem from a man aged 40-50 years in good health and CMV-seronegative.

The chain employs TRBV11-2 and TRBJ2-2; tentative D call: TRBD2 (6 bases). CDR1 is SGHAT, CDR2 FQNNGV, per germline. This CDR3 region has 15 residues. The V gene lost 6 bases and the J gene lost 3 bases, with 14 bases spanning the gap. In nucleotides, the CDR3 is TGTGCCAGCAGGCGGGACGCTGTGTACACCGGGGAGCTGTTTTTT. Amino acids: CASRRDAVYTGELFF.

CDR3 nucleotide sequence: TGTGCCAGCCCCGACCGGAGGAGCGTCTACGAGCAGTACTTC. This translates into CASPDRRSVYEQYF. The chain uses TRBV25-1 and TRBJ2-7, with a tentative D call TRBD2 (5 bases). The CDR3 runs to 14 residues. V was clipped by 8 bases and J by 3 bases, with 17 bases between them. Germline V lookup: CDR1 MGHDK, CDR2 SYGVNS.

A single count supports this clone. The chain couples TRBV6-5 to TRBJ1-1; D is possibly TRBD1 (6 bases). Germline loops: CDR1 MNHEY, CDR2 SVGAGI. Trimming pared 7 bases from V and 2 bases from J, leaving 11 bases between. This CDR3 is 13 amino acids long. CDR3 sequence: CASKQGQNTEAFF. The CDR3 DNA reads as TGTGCCAGCAAACAGGGACAAAACACTGAAGCTTTCTTT.

Written as DNA, the CDR3 is TGCAGCGTTGAAGGGAACAGGGGAACAGATACGCAGTATTTT. This encodes CSVEGNRGTDTQYF. The gene calls are TRBV29-1 and TRBJ2-3, with 7 bases lining up with TRBD1. CDR3 length: 14 residues. Germline values: CDR1 SQVTM, CDR2 ANQGSEA. J gave up 3 bases and V 1 base, and 4 bases lay outside the gene matches.

This chain links TRBV7-9 with TRBJ1-1; 7 positions match TRBD1. The CDR3 covers 12 residues. The germline V gene has CDR1 SEHNR and CDR2 FQNEAQ (reference sequence). Trimming cost V 11 bases and J 0 bases; bases outside gene matches: 3. CDR3 nucleotides: TGTGCCTTAGGGGGCGTGAACACTGAAGCTTTCTTT. Amino acid sequence: CALGGVNTEAFF.

The chain joins TRBV7-3 to TRBJ2-5; 13 bases match TRBD2. The V and J ends lost 5 bases and 5 bases, in that order; junction bases with no gene match: 11. Germline assignment: CDR1 SGHTA and CDR2 FQGTGA. This CDR3 has 17 residues. CDR3: CASSPWGGLAGFETQYF. The CDR3 DNA reads as TGTGCCAGCAGCCCCTGGGGGGGACTAGCGGGGTTTGAGACCCAGTACTTC.

The chain links TRBV12-2 to TRBJ1-2; whether TRBD1, the table's D call, matches the DNA was not checked. TRBV12-2 is a documented pseudogene. There are 15 residues in the CDR3. CDR3 in amino acids: CASRFLDIANYGYTF. CDR3 in DNA: TGTGCAAGTCGCTTTTTGGACATAGCTAACTATGGCTACACCTTC.

This clone was seen a single time. V is TRBV5-6 and J is TRBJ2-4, with D tentatively TRBD1 (6 bases). Germline values: CDR1 SGHDT, CDR2 YYEEEE. This CDR3 comprises 13 residues. V was cut by 2 bases and J by 6 bases, with 9 bases left in between. As DNA, the CDR3 is TGTGCCAGCAGCTTCTTACAGGGAAACATTCAGTACTTC. The encoded protein is CASSFLQGNIQYF. Filled out from reference TRBV5-6 and TRBJ2-4, the complete variable domain reads DAGVTQSPTHLIKTRGQQVTLRCSPKSGHDTVSWYQQALGQGPQFIFQYYEEEERQRGNFPDRFSGHQFPNYSSELNVNALLLGDSALYLCASSFLQGNIQYFGAGTRLSVL.

CDR3 DNA sequence: TGTGCCAGCAGCTTATCATGGGCCCTCAATGAGCAGTTCTTC. This codes for CASSLSWALNEQFF. This rearrangement joins TRBV7-2 to TRBJ2-1; no firm D call. V lost 2 bases to trimming and J lost 6 bases, with 11 bases between them. The germline V gene encodes CDR1 SGHTA and CDR2 FQGNSA. The CDR3 totals 14 residues.

V is TRBV5-1 and J is TRBJ1-5; a possible D gene is TRBD1 (6 bases). Germline values: CDR1 SGHRS, CDR2 YFSETQ. The CDR3 has 16 residues. Trimming pared 4 bases from V and 6 bases from J, leaving 20 bases between. CDR3 protein: CASSPGWGGEGQPQHF. The DNA of the CDR3 is TGCGCCAGCAGCCCGGGTTGGGGGGGCGAGGGTCAGCCCCAGCATTTT.

The rearrangement uses TRBV9 and TRBJ2-6; no clear D gene. CDR1 is SGDLS, CDR2 YYNGEE, per germline. Trimming removed 1 base from V and 2 bases from J, with 10 bases in between. The CDR3 is 16 amino acids. The CDR3 nucleotides are TGTGCCAGCAGCGTACACGACCGGGCTGGGGCCAACGTCCTGACTTTC. Protein product: CASSVHDRAGANVLTF. Using reference TRBV9 and TRBJ2-6 for the parts outside the CDR3, the full variable domain is DSGVTQTPKHLITATGQRVTLRCSPRSGDLSVYWYQQSLDQGLQFLIQYYNGEERAKGNILERFSAQQFPDLHSELNLSSLELGDSALYFCASSVHDRAGANVLTFGAGSRLTVL.

This clone was seen a few times. This sequence joins TRBV14 and TRBJ2-7; TRBD2 is a possible D gene (5 bases). The germline gives CDR1 SGHDN, CDR2 FVKESK. Trimming removed 1 base from V and 5 bases from J, with 9 bases in between. CDR3 length equals 13 residues. CDR3: CASSQGGYHEQYF. The CDR3 DNA reads as TGTGCCAGCAGCCAAGGAGGGTACCACGAGCAGTACTTC.

Written as DNA, the CDR3 is TGTGCCAGCAGCTTAGTACGTACAGGGCTAGATTGGAGAACTGAAGCTTTCTTT. Amino acid sequence: CASSLVRTGLDWRTEAFF. The chain joins TRBV7-6 to TRBJ1-1; TRBD1 might be the D (6 bases). There are 18 residues in the CDR3. Germline loops: CDR1 SGHVS, CDR2 FNYEAQ. V was cut by 1 base and J by 5 bases, with 23 bases left in between.

The chain employs TRBV5-5 and TRBJ1-6; no firm D call. V gave up 5 bases and J gave up 13 bases, with 19 bases separating them. The CDR3 consists of 14 residues. Looked up from germline, CDR1 is SGHKS and CDR2 is YYEKEE (reference sequence). CDR3 bases: TGTGCCAGCAGACGGGTAGCCTCTACGGGGCCCCTCCACTTT. It encodes CASRRVASTGPLHF.

The genes are TRBV7-9 and TRBJ2-5; D is unclear. V was trimmed by 5 bases and J by 1 base, leaving 14 bases between them. Germline CDR1 reads SEHNR; CDR2 reads FQNEAQ (reference sequence). The CDR3 has 15 residues. The CDR3 sequence is CASSLRLLLQETQYF. CDR3 DNA: TGTGCCAGCAGCCTGCGACTTTTACTCCAAGAGACCCAGTACTTC.

About this clone itself: One end of the junction is discordant with germline, which a read error may explain. This chain connects TRBV4-2 to TRBJ2-7; TRBD1 matches at 8 bases. The CDR3 is made up of 17 amino acids. Looked up from germline, CDR1 is LGHNA and CDR2 is YNFKEQ. CDR3 sequence: CASSPHPGQGTTLGDSF. In DNA, the CDR3 is TGTGCCAGCAGCCCTCATCCTGGACAGGGAACCACCCTCGGGGATAGCTTC.

This clone was counted between two and nine times. The rearrangement links TRBV27 to TRBJ1-5, with a weak D call TRBD1 (5 bases). The germline V and J ends were trimmed by 3 bases and 3 bases, with 9 bases remaining between them. From germline, CDR1 is MNHEY and CDR2 SMNVEV (reference sequence). This CDR3 comprises 14 residues. CDR3 nucleotides: TGTGCCAGCAGTTTCTCGGGGGACAATCAGCCCCAGCATTTT. Its translation: CASSFSGDNQPQHF.

This chain links TRBV6-1 with TRBJ2-2; tentative D call: TRBD2 (6 bases). Germline assignment: CDR1 MNHNS and CDR2 SASEGT. Trimming left V 6 bases short and J 6 bases short, with 14 bases between. The CDR3 extends over 14 amino acids. The CDR3 is CASSLQGGPGELFF. The CDR3 DNA follows: TGTGCCAGCAGCCTTCAGGGAGGACCCGGGGAGCTGTTTTTT.